This T cell receptor beta chain was sequenced during a study of CD8 T cells in ankylosing spondylitis. Findings and limits, study-wide: Disease-linked clones proved CD8+ and comparatively uncommon in peripheral blood. For ankylosing spondylitis blood, a TCR beta motif of seven to nine highly homologous variants appeared characteristic. Earlier reports found some motif variants in synovial fluid and blood in reactive arthritis. Reports say disease-linked clones showed up significantly more in matched ankylosing spondylitis synovial fluid.

CDR3 size: 14 residues. The trim removed 2 bases at V and 8 bases at J, leaving 7 bases unmatched. CDR1 and CDR2 from the germline V gene are SGHVS and FNYEAQ. Using its own MiXCR run on the 5' RACE reads, TCRdb lists one record per CDR3 protein. In the table there are just under 550,000 distinct CDR3 sequences, 10% to 15% of which are singletons. As regards this clonotype: The target antigen is unknown.

Source material: blood, either unsorted or a sorted T cell fraction (not recorded which). The genes are TRBV7-6 and TRBJ1-2; TRBD1 aligns across 8 bases. This receptor was obtained from a male donor with ankylosing spondylitis. CDR3 nucleotides: TGTGCCAGCAGCTTATATCCGGACAGGGACGGCTACACCTTC. Its translation is CASSLYPDRDGYTF. The entire variable domain, with the rest obtained from reference TRBV7-6 and TRBJ1-2, is as follows: GAGVSQSPRYKVTKRGQDVALRCDPISGHVSLYWYRQALGQGPEFLTYFNYEAQQDKSGLPNDRFSAERPEGSISTLTIQRTEQRDSAMYRCASSLYPDRDGYTFGSGTRLTVV.